These T cell receptor beta chains were read from a single sample in a study of T cell responses to AZD1222 COVID-19 vaccine. Data came from immunoSEQ multiplex PCR; TCRdb stores just in-frame clones and leaves some out. The sample includes approximately 270,000 clones, 94% seen only once; the top ten take around 0.58%. This specimen consisted of peripheral blood, obtained 28 days after the second AZD1222 dose. The receptors originated from an adult who received the AZD1222 COVID-19 vaccine. Each CDR3 is given with its conserved first and last residue. Each record gives: CDR3 protein, J gene, V gene.

CDR3: CASSRGTDTEAFF; J: TRBJ1-1; V: TRBV7-3
CDR3: CASSDRERYNEQFF; J: TRBJ2-1; V: TRBV2
CDR3: CASSLGQGPYGYTF; J: TRBJ1-2; V: TRBV5-5
CDR3: CASYRGSEQYF; J: TRBJ2-7; V: TRBV2
CDR3: CASNAGQANTEAFF; J: TRBJ1-1; V: TRBV27
CDR3: CASSIGVRSGNTIYF; J: TRBJ1-3; V: TRBV19
CDR3: CASRPGTSGFSYEQYF; J: TRBJ2-7; V: TRBV5-4
CDR3: CASNLFMNTEAFF; J: TRBJ1-1; V: TRBV28
CDR3: CASTTGQGIGTNEKLFF; J: TRBJ1-4; V: TRBV28
CDR3: CASSQDGRNYEQYF; J: TRBJ2-7; V: TRBV4-1
CDR3: CAISESMVPGHTGELFF; J: TRBJ2-2; V: TRBV10-3
CDR3: CASSLGNTGSGNTIYF; J: TRBJ1-3; V: TRBV7-2
CDR3: CASTKGGGNEQYF; J: TRBJ2-7; V: TRBV2
CDR3: CAWDGGATNEKLFF; J: TRBJ1-4; V: TRBV30
CDR3: CASSFGQGSYEQYF; J: TRBJ2-7; V: TRBV7-9
CDR3: CAISAGTSEQYF; J: TRBJ2-7; V: TRBV10-3
CDR3: CASSVSSGGDRVTGELFF; J: TRBJ2-2; V: TRBV6-1
CDR3: CASSLNQGQGGYTF; J: TRBJ1-2; V: TRBV3-1/TRBV3-2
CDR3: CASAPPGQGVNEQFF; J: TRBJ2-1; V: TRBV12-5
CDR3: CAWSVKGTNYGYTF; J: TRBJ1-2; V: TRBV30
CDR3: CASSYPPGHLMNTEAFF; J: TRBJ1-1; V: TRBV6-2/TRBV6-3
CDR3: CASSSGGLDNSPLHF; J: TRBJ1-6; V: TRBV11-2
CDR3: CASSYSAGGVEGYTF; J: TRBJ1-2; V: TRBV6-5
CDR3: CASSQGLPTDTQYF; J: TRBJ2-3; V: TRBV14
CDR3: CASSSSTSGIPYEQYF; J: TRBJ2-7; V: TRBV5-4
CDR3: CATSYNKGLQQETQYF; J: TRBJ2-5; V: TRBV15
CDR3: CASRGGVNTEAFF; J: TRBJ1-1; V: TRBV7-8
CDR3: CASQLGVNTEAFF; J: TRBJ1-1; V: TRBV6-5